Below are 2 T cell receptor beta chains sequenced from a single sample in a study of cytomegalovirus exposure and HLA in healthy donors. Primers: 60 Vbeta forward and 13 Jbeta reverse. TCRdb keeps only in-frame clones here, not all; method: immunoSEQ multiplex PCR. The data show fewer than 200,000 clones, 82% seen once. The sequencing sample was made of PBMCs. The source is a girl between 5 and 17 years old in good health and CMV-seropositive.

This clone was detected only a few times. The chain uses TRBV9 and TRBJ1-1; 7 positions match TRBD1. Trimming removed 0 bases from V and 3 bases from J; junction bases left unmatched: 11. CDR1 and CDR2 from the germline V gene are SGDLS and YYNGEE. There are 17 residues in the CDR3. The CDR3 bases are TGTGCCAGCAGCGTAGAAGGGGGCGTCGGCTCCCACACTGAAGCTTTCTTT. Translation gives CASSVEGGVGSHTEAFF.

CDR3 coding DNA: TGTGCCATCACCTCCCCAGACAGGGGGCAATACGAGCAGTACTTC. Protein: CAITSPDRGQYEQYF. The rearrangement links TRBV10-3 to TRBJ2-7; 10 positions match TRBD1. The CDR3 runs 15 residues. Germline-derived CDR1 and CDR2 are ENHRY and SYGVKD. The trim removed 7 bases at V and 4 bases at J, leaving 10 bases unmatched.